The entry below gives a single T cell receptor (beta chain) sequence along with its context. No antigen is known for it. Both 60 Vbeta primers and 13 Jbeta primers went into the PCR. TCRdb's copy holds only in-frame clones and misses some; the assay was immunoSEQ multiplex PCR. The sample carries fewer than 150,000 clones, 60% to 85% recorded once. These data are taken from a study of cytomegalovirus exposure and HLA in healthy donors. Study-wide points: Most likely, a cluster of highly shared sequence variants arose as a sequencing artifact. Researchers reported in a later analysis that common viral pathogens appeared linked to several top clusters. Most observed TCR sequences were rare, whereas some public TCRs were detected in many donors. Previous analysis showed most TCR beta V segments were productive about 87% or about 30% of the time.

Trimming took off 6 bases at V and 0 bases at J, with 25 bases between the two ends. Germline V CDR1 and CDR2: SQVTM, ANQGSEA. The CDR3 runs to 18 residues. The sample was PBMCs. The V gene is TRBV29-1, the J gene TRBJ2-3; D is perhaps TRBD2 (6 bases). The receptor was isolated from a man aged 18 to 30 in good health and CMV-seronegative. CDR3: CSVTVRRGSTRSTDTQYF. The CDR3 DNA is TGCAGCGTAACGGTCCGCCGGGGGTCCACACGAAGCACAGATACGCAGTATTTT.